This entry describes one T cell receptor (beta chain). The antigen is unknown. PCR primers comprised 60 Vbeta and 13 Jbeta primers. Sequenced by immunoSEQ multiplex PCR; TCRdb stores in-frame clones only, minus some. Among around 150,000 clones, about 81% were seen once, and the ten largest hold about 0.89%. The data derive from a study of cytomegalovirus exposure and HLA in healthy donors. The overall study: As an earlier analysis found, 150 million to 200 million T cells yielded about 100 million unique TCR beta sequences. General study points: Later analysis reportedly placed an Asian-associated ancestry cluster below the approximately 650-donor mean in N-insertions.

Participants comprised healthy donors of bone marrow. The CDR3 is made up of 15 amino acids. The V and J ends lost 3 bases and 3 bases respectively, with 11 bases between them. Germline CDR1 LGHNA, CDR2 YNFKEQ. The sequence was obtained from a girl aged 2 to 10 in good health and CMV-seropositive. Material: PBMCs. The chain carries TRBV4-2 and TRBJ2-2; D is perhaps TRBD1 (5 bases). The CDR3 loop is CASSHRGGDTGELFF. In nucleotides, the CDR3 is TGTGCCAGCAGCCATAGGGGCGGAGACACCGGGGAGCTGTTTTTT.